This T cell receptor (beta chain) was sequenced during a study of shared T cell receptors in the human thymus (dated by TCRdb to about 2021). For the wider study: The study examined how self-reactive, shared T-cell receptor alpha chains are generated in the human thymus.

The germline V end is reduced by 0 bases and the J end by 7 bases; junction bases left unmatched: 7. For CDR1 and CDR2, the germline V gene lists SNHLY and FYNNEI. The CDR3 runs 17 residues from the cysteine to the phenylalanine. Left in the record is the CDR3 DNA by itself, 51 bases read in frame from the first base. As to this clone: Its antigen remains undetermined. No base quality information exists; no much larger clone differs at one position.

Libraries came from the immunoSEQ multiplex PCR assay. TCRdb took over this immuneACCESS table, retaining in-frame rearrangements with V and J assigned. Such tables are incomplete; in checked studies, under half of the missing clones stem from an unresolved V gene, and the remainder is unexplained. The sample table holds hundreds of thousands of clones, of which 75% to 85% were seen once. 0.01% to 0.015% of the sample lies in the top ten. In addition, the sample was reused for a study of human thymus T cells. As the second publication notes: Donors were immunologically healthy infants undergoing open corrective cardiac surgery for congenital heart defects in Finland. The thymus tissue came from surgical resects taken out during corrective cardiac surgery. Biased V and J gene segment usage appeared to be present in both thymic and peripheral blood repertoires. The related research reported highly overlapping thymic TCR repertoires among unrelated individuals. The study characterized TCR alpha and beta repertoires from roughly 8 infant thymus samples and four related peripheral blood samples. Donor ages ranging from about 7 to 250 days were recorded, and more than five male and a couple of female infants were included in the cohort. Thymocytes were mechanically released from the tissue and were stored as pellets of roughly 9-30 million cells at -70 degrees C. Genomic DNA was extracted from frozen cell pellets with a QIAsymphony instrument. The immunoSEQ multiplex PCR assay was used to amplify the TCRB and TCRAD loci from a standardized quantity of quality-controlled genomic DNA. The amplicons spanned the V(D)J region and were long enough to cover the CDR3 and allow V and J genes to be identified. Through the commercial immunoSEQ service, the amplicons were sequenced on an Illumina platform. Corrections for primer bias and sequencing errors followed previously described methods, while TCRAD and TCRB definitions were based on the IMGT database. Analysis of the repertoires was done with immunoSEQ Analyzer 3.0 and VDJTools and included basic statistics, V/J segment usage, diversity estimates, rarefaction and pairwise overlap. Diversity was estimated using the Chao1, ChaoE, Efron-Thisted, Shannon and inverse Simpson indices, and was also estimated on datasets down-sampled to the size of the smallest sample. Repertoire overlap was assessed by strict matching of CDR3 nucleotide sequence, V gene and J gene, and clustering was done by Jaccard-based multidimensional scaling. Thymus samples yielded on average roughly 840,000 unique TCRB clonotypes, compared with 80,000 to 85,000 from blood samples.

Sequenced sample: thymocytes. The rearranged segments are TRBV2 and TRBJ2-2; 11 junctional bases match TRBD2. This TCR was recovered from a boy under two years old with a congenital heart defect. Donor details come from another sample of the same person, matched by shared clones. The CDR3 reads as follows: CASSEARLAGIGGELFF. The bases read TGTGCCAGCAGTGAAGCTCGACTAGCGGGAATCGGCGGGGAGCTGTTTTTT.